A single sample gave rise to the 13 T cell receptor beta chains below, sequenced in a study of blood T cell repertoires in COVID-19. Repertoires were generated with immunoSEQ multiplex PCR, while TCRdb's copy carries only in-frame clones and drops some. The sample lists 120,000 to 150,000 clones; less than 85% were seen once. Specimen: peripheral blood. The receptors derive from a woman aged 80 or over in a cohort sampled during active or convalescent COVID-19.

This chain uses TRBV24-1 with TRBJ2-1, with 7 bases that match TRBD2. Germline loops: CDR1 KGHDR, CDR2 SFDVKD. This CDR3 contains 13 residues. V shed 4 bases, J shed 6 bases, and the junction held 2 bases outside the gene matches. The CDR3 DNA follows: TGTGCCACCAGTGAGGGAGGGTCCAATGAGCAGTTCTTC. Translating gives CATSEGGSNEQFF.

This chain uses TRBV19 with TRBJ1-1; D is undetermined. Per the germline V gene, CDR1 is LNHDA and CDR2 is SQIVND (reference sequence). The CDR3 spans 14 residues. The V end lost 8 bases, the J end lost 1 base, and 14 bases lay between the germline ends. The CDR3, as DNA: TGTGCCAGTTCAACCGGCGTAGCGAACACTGAAGCTTTCTTT. This gives the protein CASSTGVANTEAFF.

This chain uses TRBV27 with TRBJ2-1; perhaps TRBD2 as D (6 bases). The V and J ends lost 7 bases and 3 bases respectively, with 16 bases between them. The germline V gene has CDR1 MNHEY and CDR2 SMNVEV (reference sequence). The CDR3 runs 15 residues. The CDR3 DNA sequence: TGTGCCAGCATCAGGAGGGCCTTCTACTACAATGAGCAGTTCTTC. This gives the protein CASIRRAFYYNEQFF.

CDR3 protein: CASSLGRVYEQYV. The CDR3 DNA reads TGTGCCAGCAGCTTAGGCAGGGTCTACGAGCAGTACGTC. The chain links TRBV7-2 to TRBJ2-7; D possibly corresponds to TRBD1 (5 bases). V lost 1 base, J lost 3 bases, and 7 bases lay in between. The CDR3 totals 13 residues. Per the germline V gene, CDR1 is SGHTA and CDR2 is FQGNSA.

The gene calls are TRBV10-3 and TRBJ2-3; D perhaps matches TRBD1 (6 bases). In germline, CDR1 is ENHRY, CDR2 SYGVKD. V was clipped by 2 bases and J by 4 bases, with 13 bases between them. The CDR3 sequence is 15 residues long. CDR3 residues: CAISEPGQIPDTQYF. The CDR3 nucleotides read TGTGCCATCAGTGAGCCAGGACAGATCCCAGATACGCAGTATTTT.

The chain combines TRBV27 with TRBJ2-4, with TRBD2 matching over 7 bases. The V and J ends lost 2 bases and 9 bases, in that order; junction bases with no gene match: 16. This CDR3 contains 17 residues. The germline V gene has CDR1 MNHEY and CDR2 SMNVEV (reference sequence). Written as DNA, the CDR3 is TGTGCCAGCAGTTTAAAGGACGGACCGTTAGGGGAGGGCATTCAGTACTTC. Translating it yields CASSLKDGPLGEGIQYF.

This chain links TRBV6-6 with TRBJ2-6; TRBD1 matches at 10 bases. The trim removed 5 bases at V and 5 bases at J, leaving 21 bases unmatched. The V gene's germline CDR1 is MNHNY and CDR2 SVGAGI (reference sequence). This CDR3 spans 21 amino acids. The chain's CDR3 is CASSLGVRASGTGARANVLTF. The CDR3 DNA is TGTGCCAGCAGTCTCGGTGTAAGAGCATCCGGGACAGGGGCCCGGGCCAACGTCCTGACTTTC.

The count of this clone is one. This chain uses TRBV6-5 with TRBJ1-3, with TRBD1 as a possible D gene (5 bases). The germline V and J ends were trimmed by 6 bases and 4 bases, with 16 bases remaining between them. The CDR3 extends over 15 amino acids. Germline lookup yields CDR1 MNHEY and CDR2 SVGAGI. This CDR3 is CASSQSLGLGNTIYF. The CDR3 DNA follows: TGTGCCAGCAGCCAGTCATTGGGACTAGGAAACACCATATATTTT.

The chain uses TRBV7-2 and TRBJ2-3; D is uncertain. The CDR3 is 12 residues long. Trimming took off 5 bases at V and 2 bases at J, with 5 bases between the two ends. Looked up from germline, CDR1 is SGHTA and CDR2 is FQGNSA. CDR3: CASSPYTDTQYF. CDR3 bases: TGTGCCAGCAGCCCCTACACAGATACGCAGTATTTT.

The chain uses TRBV6-6 and TRBJ1-1, with D possibly matching TRBD1 (6 bases). The V end was cut by 2 bases, the J end by 4 bases, with 14 bases between. Germline CDR1 reads MNHNY; CDR2 reads SVGAGI (reference sequence). The CDR3 loop spans 15 amino acids. CDR3: CASSYDQGRVTEAFF. The CDR3 DNA is TGTGCCAGCAGTTACGATCAGGGGAGGGTCACTGAAGCTTTCTTT.

This sequence joins TRBV29-1 and TRBJ2-1; 9 nucleotides agree with TRBD1. Germline trimming cut 7 bases from V and 0 bases from J; bases unmatched to any gene: 4. The length of the CDR3 is 14 residues. The V gene's germline CDR1 is SQVTM and CDR2 ANQGSEA. The CDR3 region is CSAGQGNSYNEQFF. The CDR3 DNA reads TGCAGCGCGGGACAGGGAAACTCCTACAATGAGCAGTTCTTC.

This chain connects TRBV2 to TRBJ1-2; D remains unclear. The germline CDR1 and CDR2 sequences are SNHLY and FYNNEI. The CDR3 contains 15 residues. V lost 6 bases to trimming and J lost 0 bases, with 14 bases between them. CDR3 in DNA: TGTGCCAGCAGGAGAGAAGTGATTTCTAACTATGGCTACACCTTC. Translation gives CASRREVISNYGYTF.

The genes are TRBV6-6 and TRBJ2-1; D is unresolved. This CDR3 contains 12 residues. In germline, CDR1 is MNHNY, CDR2 SVGAGI (reference sequence). Trimming took 4 bases from V and 7 from J, leaving 8 bases between them. CDR3 region: CASSWARNEQFF. The CDR3 DNA follows: TGTGCCAGCAGTTGGGCCCGAAATGAGCAGTTCTTC.